What follows are 23 T cell receptor beta chains derived from one specimen sequenced in a study of beta chain features in type 1 diabetes. All of the isolated RNA was reverse transcribed, so expressed TCRB transcripts were sequenced. This table comes from immunoSEQ multiplex PCR, and its TCRdb copy is limited to in-frame clones, with some not included. The sample lists a few hundred thousand clones; roughly 13% were seen once. Sequenced: naive CD4+ T cells from blood. These receptors all come from a man between 18 and 35 years old in good health.

Only a few counts were recorded for this clone. This rearrangement joins TRBV19 to TRBJ1-2, with TRBD1 identical over 10 bases. Trimming cost V 4 bases and J 1 base; bases outside gene matches: 3. Per germline, CDR1 LNHDA and CDR2 SQIVND (reference sequence). The CDR3 extends over 15 amino acids. CDR3 sequence reads: CASSTTGGDNYGYTF. The CDR3 DNA reads as TGTGCCAGTAGTACGACAGGGGGCGATAACTATGGCTACACCTTC.

The rearrangement joins TRBV28 to TRBJ2-7; unclear D gene. This CDR3 is built from 12 residues. V lost 7 bases and J lost 2, with 9 bases in between. Germline-derived CDR1 and CDR2 are MDHEN and SYDVKM. Here the CDR3 DNA reads TGTGCCAGCAACAAGATCCCCTACGAGCAGTACTTC. Translating it yields CASNKIPYEQYF.

This clone has only a few counts. The J gene is TRBJ2-7, the V gene TRBV28, with no clear D. Germline V gives CDR1 MDHEN, CDR2 SYDVKM. The V end lost 3 bases, the J end lost 3 bases, and 18 bases lay between the germline ends. This CDR3 is 16 amino acids long. The CDR3 loop reads CASSFPLVEARYEQYF. CDR3 in DNA: TGTGCCAGCAGTTTCCCCCTGGTCGAGGCACGCTACGAGCAGTACTTC.

This clone was observed a few times. The rearrangement links TRBV15 to TRBJ1-2, with 11 bases lining up with TRBD1. J gave up 7 bases and V 5 bases, and 6 bases lay outside the gene matches. This CDR3 comprises 14 residues. CDR1 LNHNV and CDR2 YYDKDF come from the germline V gene (reference sequence). The CDR3 coding sequence is TGTGCCACCAGCCGAAGGACAGGGGGCCTTGGCTACACCTTC. Translation gives CATSRRTGGLGYTF.

This chain connects TRBV2 to TRBJ1-2; 7 nucleotides match TRBD1. CDR1 and CDR2 (germline): SNHLY, FYNNEI. J was trimmed by 4 bases and V by 2 bases; bases with no gene match: 4. This CDR3 has 14 amino acids. The CDR3 reads CASSETGVPYGYTF. CDR3 DNA: TGTGCCAGCAGTGAAACAGGGGTGCCCTATGGCTACACCTTC.

In DNA, the CDR3 is TGTGCCAGCAGTTTCGGCCGGCGGTCTAAAGTTTCGGAAAACATTCAGTACTTC. The encoded protein is CASSFGRRSKVSENIQYF. The chain combines TRBV28 with TRBJ2-4; D gene unclear. The CDR3 is 18 amino acids. Germline V gene sequence: CDR1 MDHEN, CDR2 SYDVKM. The V gene lost 3 bases and the J gene lost 5 bases, with 23 bases spanning the gap. Full variable domain (remainder filled in from reference TRBV28 and TRBJ2-4): DVKVTQSSRYLVKRTGEKVFLECVQDMDHENMFWYRQDPGLGLRLIYFSYDVKMKEKGDIPEGYSVSREKKERFSLILESASTNQTSMYLCASSFGRRSKVSENIQYFGAGTRLSVL.

This chain links TRBV21-1 with TRBJ1-5; TRBD1 was called by the table and not checked on the DNA. TRBV21-1 is a documented pseudogene. CDR3 length: 15 amino acids. Written as DNA, the CDR3 is TGTGCCAGCAGCAAAGTGAACAGTAGCAATCAGCCCCAGCATTTT. Translating it yields CASSKVNSSNQPQHF.

The rearrangement links TRBV6-5 to TRBJ2-1; TRBD2 matches at 9 bases. The CDR3 contains 16 residues. The V gene end was trimmed by 2 bases and the J gene end by 9 bases; junction bases not matched to a gene: 11. Germline V CDR1 and CDR2: MNHEY, SVGAGI. DNA of the CDR3: TGTGCCAGCAGTTACGGAGTAGTAGCGGGAGCGGGTGAGCAGTTCTTC. Translated: CASSYGVVAGAGEQFF.

The chain combines TRBV18 with TRBJ2-1, with D perhaps TRBD2 (6 bases). There are 14 residues in the CDR3. Trimming pared 3 bases from V and 12 bases from J, leaving 18 bases between. CDR1 is KGHSH and CDR2 is LQKENI in the germline V gene. DNA for the CDR3: TGTGCCAGCTCACCCCAAAGTCTCATGGGGGGGCAGTTCTTC. It codes for CASSPQSLMGGQFF.

This clone was counted between two and nine times. The chain uses TRBV6-1 and TRBJ2-2; 10 bases are a match to TRBD2. Germline CDR1 reads MNHNS; CDR2 reads SASEGT. CDR3 length: 15 amino acids. The ends lost 4 bases at V and 4 bases at J; junction bases unmatched: 3. The DNA for the CDR3 is TGTGCCAGCAGTGTCTCTAGCGGGGGCACCGGGGAGCTGTTTTTT. It is translated as CASSVSSGGTGELFF.

The rearrangement joins TRBV7-8 to TRBJ1-4, with 7 bases identical to TRBD1. The CDR3 consists of 15 residues. CDR1 and CDR2 from the germline V gene are SGHVS and FQNEAQ. V trimming: 5 bases; J trimming: 4 bases; junction bases outside the gene matches: 7. The CDR3 loop is CASSGNRGGNEKLFF. For the CDR3, the DNA is TGTGCCAGCAGCGGAAACAGGGGTGGTAATGAAAAACTGTTTTTT.

The chain couples TRBV5-1 to TRBJ2-5; D is undetermined. CDR1 is SGHRS and CDR2 is YFSETQ in the germline V gene. Deletions cut 4 bases from V and 2 bases from J, with 6 bases between. The CDR3 has 12 residues. The CDR3 reads CASSAGQETQYF. CDR3 nucleotide sequence: TGCGCCAGCAGCGCCGGGCAAGAGACCCAGTACTTC.

This clone showed up just a few times. V is TRBV10-3 and J is TRBJ2-7; D is perhaps TRBD2 (6 bases). Germline loops: CDR1 ENHRY, CDR2 SYGVKD. This CDR3 has 13 amino acids. Between the trimmed V and J ends, which lost 5 bases and 6 bases, there was a span of 14 bases. Written as DNA, the CDR3 is TGTGCCATCAGTTCGGGACTCCTCGGCGAGCAGTACTTC. It is translated as CAISSGLLGEQYF.

CDR3 sequence reads: CSVVTPGLLTGELFF. The DNA of the CDR3 is TGCAGCGTTGTGACTCCGGGACTACTCACCGGGGAGCTGTTTTTT. The chain joins TRBV29-1 to TRBJ2-2; 7 bases align to TRBD2. Germline V gene data show CDR1 as SQVTM and CDR2 as ANQGSEA. With V trimmed by 4 bases and J by 4 bases, 9 bases remained unmatched. The CDR3 loop spans 15 amino acids.

Remarks on this clone: The same CDR3 arises from other DNA sequences in this sample as well. V and J are TRBV19 and TRBJ2-7; tentatively, D is TRBD1 (7 bases). This CDR3 spans 13 amino acids. V lost 4 bases and J 2 bases, leaving 9 bases between the germline ends. CDR1 and CDR2 (germline): LNHDA, SQIVND (reference sequence). CDR3 in DNA: TGTGCCAGTAGTAGCGGGACAGCCTACGAGCAGTACTTC. This encodes CASSSGTAYEQYF.

J is TRBJ2-5 and V is TRBV7-9, with a tentative D call TRBD2 (5 bases). CDR1 and CDR2 (germline): SEHNR, FQNEAQ (reference sequence). V lost 3 bases, J lost 1 base, and 9 bases lay in between. CDR3 length equals 14 residues. The CDR3 nucleotides read TGTGCCAGCAGCTTCAGACTAACCCAAGAGACCCAGTACTTC. Its protein is CASSFRLTQETQYF.

CDR3: CASSRTGVQETQYF. CDR3 bases: TGTGCCAGCTCGAGGACAGGAGTCCAAGAGACCCAGTACTTC. J is TRBJ2-5 and V is TRBV18; 7 positions agree with TRBD1. The germline gives CDR1 KGHSH, CDR2 LQKENI. This CDR3 region has 14 residues. V lost 6 bases, J lost 1 base, and 5 bases stayed unmatched.

This clone was found a few times. This chain connects TRBV5-1 to TRBJ2-3, with 7 nucleotides matching TRBD2. Germline-derived CDR1 and CDR2 are SGHRS and YFSETQ. J gave up 1 base and V 2 bases, and 7 bases lay outside the gene matches. This CDR3 comprises 16 residues. This chain's CDR3 is CASSFSGLAGTDTQYF. The CDR3 nucleotides read TGCGCCAGCAGCTTCTCGGGCCTAGCGGGCACAGATACGCAGTATTTT.

The chain has TRBV28 and TRBJ1-1, with 8 bases matching TRBD1. This CDR3 is built from 13 residues. The V gene end was trimmed by 5 bases and the J gene end by 4 bases; junction bases not matched to a gene: 3. Germline CDR1 reads MDHEN; CDR2 reads SYDVKM. The CDR3 DNA reads as TGTGCCAGCAGTCGAACAGGGGGCACTGAAGCTTTCTTT. Translation gives CASSRTGGTEAFF.

CDR3 in DNA: TGTGCCTGGACCGAGTCCAGGGGGCAAGAGCAGTACTTC. Its protein is CAWTESRGQEQYF. The V call is TRBV30, the J call TRBJ2-7; 8 bases line up with TRBD1. In germline, CDR1 is GTSNPN, CDR2 SVGIG (reference sequence). The CDR3 loop spans 13 amino acids. Losses at the gene ends were 4 bases for V and 7 bases for J; bases not matched to a gene: 9. The entire variable domain, with the rest obtained from reference TRBV30 and TRBJ2-7, is as follows: SQTIHQWPATLVQPVGSPLSLECTVEGTSNPNLYWYRQAAGRGLQLLFYSVGIGQISSEVPQNLSASRPQDRQFILSSKKLLLSDSGFYLCAWTESRGQEQYFGPGTRLTVT.

The V gene is TRBV7-9, the J gene TRBJ1-1, with a weak D call TRBD1 (5 bases). Trimming removed 4 bases from V and 5 bases from J, with 14 bases in between. Germline assignment: CDR1 SEHNR and CDR2 FQNEAQ (reference sequence). The length of the CDR3 is 14 residues. In nucleotides, the CDR3 is TGTGCCAGCAGCTCCCACGGGGCGGGAACTGAAGCTTTCTTT. Protein product: CASSSHGAGTEAFF.

This clone has a handful of counts. The CDR3 loop is CASSLTGAGEKLFF. CDR3 coding DNA: TGTGCCAGCAGCCTCACAGGGGCTGGGGAAAAACTGTTTTTT. The V call is TRBV4-2, the J call TRBJ1-4; 7 bases are a match to TRBD1. V was pared by 4 bases and J by 8 bases, with 7 bases of the junction left unmatched. Germline V gene lookup returns CDR1 LGHNA and CDR2 YNFKEQ. The CDR3 extends over 14 amino acids.

The V call is TRBV4-3, the J call TRBJ1-6; D remains unclear. This CDR3 comprises 16 residues. Germline loops: CDR1 LGHNA, CDR2 YSLEER. Deletions cut 1 base from V and 6 bases from J, with 13 bases between. The CDR3 reads CASSQVYGSINSPLHF. The CDR3 nucleotides are TGCGCCAGCAGCCAAGTTTATGGCAGTATTAATTCACCCCTCCACTTT.